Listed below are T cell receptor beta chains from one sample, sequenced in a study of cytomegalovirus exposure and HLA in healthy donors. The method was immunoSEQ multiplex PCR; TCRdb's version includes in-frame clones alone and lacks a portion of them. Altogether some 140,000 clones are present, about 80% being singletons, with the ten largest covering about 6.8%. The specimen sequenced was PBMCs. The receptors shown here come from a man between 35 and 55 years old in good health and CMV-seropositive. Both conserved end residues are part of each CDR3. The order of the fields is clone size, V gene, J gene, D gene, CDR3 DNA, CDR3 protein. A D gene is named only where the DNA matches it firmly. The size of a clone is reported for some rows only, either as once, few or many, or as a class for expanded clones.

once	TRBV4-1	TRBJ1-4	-	TGCGCCAGCAGCCAAGACCAGCCCAGGGGCCGAAAACTGTTTTTT	CASSQDQPRGRKLFF
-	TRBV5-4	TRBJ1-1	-	TGTGCCAGCAGCCGGCCGCTGACAGGAATCACTGAAGCTTTCTTT	CASSRPLTGITEAFF
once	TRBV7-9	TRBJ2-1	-	TGTGCCAGCAGCCCTCCAGCGGGCCTATACAATGAGCAGTTCTTC	CASSPPAGLYNEQFF
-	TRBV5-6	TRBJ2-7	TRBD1	TGTGCCAGCAGCTTGGTGGGACAGTGGACCTACGAGCAGTACTTC	CASSLVGQWTYEQYF
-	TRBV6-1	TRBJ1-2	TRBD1	TGTGCCAGCAGTACCACGGACAGGGGGCCTTGGGGCTACACCTTC	CASSTTDRGPWGYTF
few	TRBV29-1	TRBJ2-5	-	TGCAGCCAAGGAGGGCCCTCAGAGACCCAGTACTTC	CSQGGPSETQYF
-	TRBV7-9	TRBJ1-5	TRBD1	TGTTCCAGCAGCGGGACAGGGCTCGAGCAGCATTTT	CSSSGTGLEQHF
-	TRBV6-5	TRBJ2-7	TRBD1	TGTGCCAGCAGGCGGGGTGGGACAGGGGGCAGCGAGCAGTACTTC	CASRRGGTGGSEQYF
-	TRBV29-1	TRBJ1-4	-	TGCAGCGTTAGAGGAAACGTCGCAACTAATGAAAAACTGTTTTTT	CSVRGNVATNEKLFF
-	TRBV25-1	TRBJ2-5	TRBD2	TGTGCCAGCAGTGCGGGATCCGGGAGGCAGACCCAGTACTTC	CASSAGSGRQTQYF
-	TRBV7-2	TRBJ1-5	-	TGTGCCAGCAGCTTAGTAAACAATCAGCCCCAGCATTTT	CASSLVNNQPQHF
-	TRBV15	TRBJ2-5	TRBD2	TGTGCCACCAGCAGTACCGGGACTAGCGTAAAAGAGACCCAGTACTTC	CATSSTGTSVKETQYF
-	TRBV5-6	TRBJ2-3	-	TGTGCCAGCAGCTTGGGTCCAGACGGGACAGATACGCAGTATTTT	CASSLGPDGTDTQYF
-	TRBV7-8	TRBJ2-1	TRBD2	TGTGCCAGCAGCTACCAAGCGGGAGGCTCCTACAATGAGCAGTTCTTC	CASSYQAGGSYNEQFF
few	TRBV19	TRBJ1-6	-	TGTGCCAGTAGTATAGAACTCTTCTATAATTCACCCCTCCACTTT	CASSIELFYNSPLHF
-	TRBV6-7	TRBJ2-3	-	TGTGCCAGCAGCCACGCAACGAGGGGGATACACACAGATACGCAGTATTTT	CASSHATRGIHTDTQYF
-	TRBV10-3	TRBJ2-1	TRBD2	TGTGCCAGCATTAGCGGGAGGGCCGGGGGCTCCTACAATGAGCAGTTCTTC	CASISGRAGGSYNEQFF
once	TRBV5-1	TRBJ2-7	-	TGCGCCAGCAGCGAGGGATGGGGGCGGAAATCCTACGAGCAGTACTTC	CASSEGWGRKSYEQYF
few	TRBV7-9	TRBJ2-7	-	TGTGCCAGCAGCTTAGCCAGGGGGGACGAGCAGTACTTC	CASSLARGDEQYF
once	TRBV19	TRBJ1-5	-	TGTGCCAGTAGTATGGAGGGTAACAATCAGCCCCAGCATTTT	CASSMEGNNQPQHF